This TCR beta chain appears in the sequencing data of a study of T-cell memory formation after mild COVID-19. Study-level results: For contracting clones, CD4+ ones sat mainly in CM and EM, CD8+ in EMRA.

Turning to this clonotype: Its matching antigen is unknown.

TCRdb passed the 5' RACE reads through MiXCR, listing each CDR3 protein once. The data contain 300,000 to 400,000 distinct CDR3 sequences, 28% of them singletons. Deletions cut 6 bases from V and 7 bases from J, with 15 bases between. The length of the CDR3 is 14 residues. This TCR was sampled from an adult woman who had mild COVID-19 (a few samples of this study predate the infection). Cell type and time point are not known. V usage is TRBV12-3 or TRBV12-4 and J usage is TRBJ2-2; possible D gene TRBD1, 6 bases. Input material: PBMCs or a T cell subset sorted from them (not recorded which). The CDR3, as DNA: TGTGCCAGCAGCTTACAGGGCGCGAGCGGGGAGCTGTTTTTT. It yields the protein CASSLQGASGELFF.